Described below is a single TCR beta chain sequence and its context. This clone is a singleton in its sample. Its target antigen remains unknown. Qualities for individual bases were not recorded, and no much larger clone is one base off. This sample was taken from a study of T cell responses to AZD1222 COVID-19 vaccine (dated by TCRdb to 2020 to 2023). Some background on the complete study: Because spike-specific TCR depth and breadth did not differ between the two schedules, AZD1222 recipients who got a second dose at roughly 4 weeks were pooled with those who got a second dose at roughly 12 weeks. A total of about 250 trial participants underwent TCR sequencing, of whom 207 had received two doses of AZD1222 and some 25 had received two doses of the MenACWY control vaccine. Trial participants were enrolled into age subgroups of 18-55, 56-69 and 70-plus years, which contained about 160, 30 and 59 TCR-sequenced participants, respectively.

This specimen's time point label, per the study, means: baseline before first vaccination. The vaccinee samples were drawn from two UK trials, COV001 and COV002, one of which was a single-blind randomized controlled phase 2/3 trial testing AZD1222 (ChAdOx1 nCoV-19) in healthy adults. For TCRbeta chain sequencing, PBMC samples from trial participants were taken at day 0 and at day 28 after the second dose. The CDR1 and CDR2 encoded by the germline V gene (reference sequence) are LNHDA and SQIVND. V and J are trimmed by 5 bases and 2 bases, and the gene matches miss 5 bases of the junction. The CDR3 sequence holds 14 residues, the cysteine and phenylalanine included. The entry retains the CDR3 DNA only, 42 bases that are in frame from base 1. The paper as a whole reports these results and caveats: In the small 56-69-year group, the increase in depth fell short of significance, most likely because of low power. Because no day 14 peak-response samples were available, repertoires were characterized only after the peak T cell response. Vaccine-associated CD4 TCRs spanned the whole spike protein, with dominant responses in regions 160-218 and 743-854. Reportedly, almost half of the unique spike-specific TCRs recognized epitopes lying outside the regions that are mutated in the B.1.351 and B.1.1.7 variants. Conclusions about previously exposed vaccinees are limited, since just a handful of AZD1222 recipients were seropositive for SARS-CoV-2 at baseline. Participants were mostly white British, with more females than males. The authors suggested clonal diversity may have been underestimated. After two AZD1222 doses, both the breadth and the depth of spike-specific TCRs were significantly higher than at day 0 and than in MenACWY recipients.

The CDR3 regions of human TCRbeta chains were subjected to immunosequencing. In the original analysis: Repertoire TCRs were checked for matches against a reference library of SARS-CoV-2-specific TCRs that had been generated using the MIRA antigen-specificity platform. Breadth was defined as the fraction of unique TCRs that were SARS-CoV-2-associated, and depth was defined as the fraction of total T cells that were SARS-CoV-2-associated. Using the MIRA data, each spike-specific TCR was mapped to the spike region that the TCR reacts to and placed in a CD4 or CD8 class. Log10-transformed breadth and depth values were compared by one-way ANOVA with Sidak's multiple comparisons tests. TCRdb holds this immuneACCESS table with in-frame rearrangements only. Some clones are missing; in checked studies, unresolved V genes explain under half, and the rest has no known cause. Clone size and V and J calls were adopted from that table, with D and trimming inferred from the DNA. This sample holds about 100,000 clones; more than 70% were observed only once. 6.6% of the sample comes from the top ten.

The sample consisted of peripheral blood, taken on day 0 of AZD1222 vaccination. This TCR came from an adult in good health. The sequence joins TRBV19 to TRBJ2-5, with TRBD1 identical over 7 junction bases. The DNA reads TGTGCCAGTAGTCTCCGGACAGGTCAAGAGACCCAGTACTTC. This yields the protein CASSLRTGQETQYF.